These 10 T cell receptor beta chains share one sample of origin, sequenced in a study of T cell repertoires and HLA-DP antigens. Antigens of these TCRs are unknown. Generated by immunoSEQ multiplex PCR, the TCRdb table keeps only in-frame clones and is missing some. The repertoire has over 100,000 clones, 90% to 95% of them found once; the top ten carry around 0.25%. The sequencing input was CD4+ T cells from PBMCs. These receptors were obtained from a woman between 18 and 29 years old in good health and CMV-seronegative.

The V call is TRBV7-3, the J call TRBJ2-1; D might be TRBD1 (6 bases). The germline gives CDR1 SGHTA, CDR2 FQGTGA. The CDR3 has 16 residues. V lost 5 bases and J 2 bases, leaving 16 bases between the germline ends. The CDR3 DNA is TGTGCCAGCAGCAGCGCTACAGGGCCCCCCTACAATGAGCAGTTCTTC. Its protein product is CASSSATGPPYNEQFF.

V usage is TRBV6-6 and J usage is TRBJ1-2, with 7 bases identical to TRBD1. The CDR3 sequence is 14 residues long. Germline lookup yields CDR1 MNHNY and CDR2 SVGAGI (reference sequence). With V trimmed by 6 bases and J by 7 bases, 11 bases remained unmatched. CDR3 sequence reads: CASRPPGQLLGYTF. The CDR3 DNA reads TGTGCCAGCAGACCCCCGGGACAGCTGCTTGGCTACACCTTC.

The CDR3 loop is CASSEGTGWGQNIQYF. The CDR3 DNA sequence: TGTGCCAGCAGTGAGGGGACAGGTTGGGGTCAAAACATTCAGTACTTC. The chain employs TRBV2 and TRBJ2-4; 8 bases map to TRBD1. Germline V gene data show CDR1 as SNHLY and CDR2 as FYNNEI. The CDR3 is made up of 16 amino acids. J gave up 5 bases and V 3 bases, and 9 bases lay outside the gene matches. Full variable domain (missing parts from reference TRBV2 and TRBJ2-4): EPEVTQTPSHQVTQMGQEVILRCVPISNHLYFYWYRQILGQKVEFLVSFYNNEISEKSEIFDDQFSVERPDGSNFTLKIRSTKLEDSAMYFCASSEGTGWGQNIQYFGAGTRLSVL.

For this clone: Germline and junction disagree at one end, which may indicate a read error. The chain has TRBV7-7 and TRBJ2-5; tentatively, D is TRBD2 (6 bases). CDR1 is SSHAT and CDR2 is FNYEAQ in the germline V gene (reference sequence). The CDR3 covers 15 residues. This chain's CDR3 is CASSRRGGVGETQYF. Written as DNA, the CDR3 is TGTGCTAGCAGCAGGAGGGGTGGGGTCGGGGAGACCCAGTACTTC. The variable domain in full, completed from reference TRBV7-7 and TRBJ2-5, reads GAGVSQSPRYKVTKRGQDVTLRCDPISSHATLYWYQQALGQGPEFLTYFNYEAQPDKSGLPSDRFSAERPEGSISTLTIQRTEQRDSAMYRCASSRRGGVGETQYFGPGTRLLVL.

The chain recombines TRBV6-1 with TRBJ2-4, with 14 bases aligning to TRBD2. Per germline, CDR1 MNHNS and CDR2 SASEGT. V trimming: 4 bases; J trimming: 1 base; junction bases outside the gene matches: 9. This CDR3 comprises 19 residues. The CDR3 coding sequence is TGTGCCAGCAGTGGAACGACTAGCGGGGGGGATAGGGCCAAAAACATTCAGTACTTC. Translation gives CASSGTTSGGDRAKNIQYF.

The V gene is TRBV27, the J gene TRBJ2-5, with a possible D match to TRBD1 (6 bases). Trimming stripped 1 base from V and 5 bases from J, with 14 bases between. Germline CDR1 is MNHEY and CDR2 is SMNVEV (reference sequence). The CDR3 has 15 amino acids. CDR3 DNA sequence: TGTGCCAGCAGTTTATACAGGGTGGCCTTGGAGACCCAGTACTTC. As protein: CASSLYRVALETQYF.

V gene TRBV4-3 combines with J gene TRBJ2-1; tentatively, D is TRBD1 or TRBD2 (5 bases each). The germline V gene encodes CDR1 LGHNA and CDR2 YSLEER. There are 15 residues in the CDR3. The V end lost 2 bases, the J end lost 5 bases, and 13 bases lay between the germline ends. The CDR3 DNA is TGCGCCAGCAGCCAACTTGGGGGTCCTAACAATGAGCAGTTCTTC. Protein sequence: CASSQLGGPNNEQFF.

V and J are TRBV4-1 and TRBJ2-4; D is tentatively TRBD1 or TRBD2 (5 bases each). V was clipped by 1 base and J by 0 bases, with 10 bases between them. CDR3 length: 16 amino acids. CDR1 is MGHRA and CDR2 is YSYEKL in the germline V gene. The CDR3 loop reads CASSQVQGVAKNIQYF. Written as DNA, the CDR3 is TGCGCCAGCAGCCAAGTTCAGGGAGTAGCCAAAAACATTCAGTACTTC.

The chain has TRBV5-4 and TRBJ1-6; D remains ambiguous. The CDR3 length is 16 residues. Per the germline V gene, CDR1 is SGHNT and CDR2 is YYREEE (reference sequence). The V gene lost 2 bases and the J gene lost 2 bases, with 11 bases spanning the gap. CDR3 nucleotides: TGTGCCAGCAGCTTAGGCGGCGTCACCTATAATTCACCCCTCCACTTT. Translated, it gives CASSLGGVTYNSPLHF.

The genes are TRBV7-6 and TRBJ2-1; the match to TRBD1 covers 8 bases. V dropped 5 bases and J dropped 10; count of bases not matched to a gene: 4. The germline V gene encodes CDR1 SGHVS and CDR2 FNYEAQ. The CDR3 runs to 12 residues. The CDR3 nucleotides read TGTGCCAGCAGCCCAGGGGGCTTAGAGCAGTTCTTC. Encoded protein: CASSPGGLEQFF.